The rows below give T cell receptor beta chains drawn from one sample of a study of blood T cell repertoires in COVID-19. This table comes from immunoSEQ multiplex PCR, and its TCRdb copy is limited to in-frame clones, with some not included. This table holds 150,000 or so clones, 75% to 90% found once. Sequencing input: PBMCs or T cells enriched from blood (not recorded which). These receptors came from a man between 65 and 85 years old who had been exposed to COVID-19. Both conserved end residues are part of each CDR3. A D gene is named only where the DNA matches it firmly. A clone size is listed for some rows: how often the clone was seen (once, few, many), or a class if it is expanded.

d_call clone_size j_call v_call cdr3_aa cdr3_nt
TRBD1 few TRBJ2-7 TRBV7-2 CASSRMGTGVSYEQYF TGTGCCAGCAGCCGGATGGGGACAGGGGTCTCCTACGAGCAGTACTTC
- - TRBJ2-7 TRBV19 CASSIGGGSYEQYF TGTGCCAGTAGTATTGGCGGAGGGAGCTACGAGCAGTACTTC
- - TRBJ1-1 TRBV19 CASRRDNANTEAFF TGTGCCAGTAGGAGGGACAATGCGAACACTGAAGCTTTCTTT
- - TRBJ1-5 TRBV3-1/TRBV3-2 CASSQGGENQPQHF TGTGCCAGCAGCCAAGGAGGAGAGAATCAGCCCCAGCATTTT
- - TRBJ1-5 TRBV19 CASSMGSGKGNQPQHF TGTGCCAGTAGTATGGGCAGTGGAAAGGGCAATCAGCCCCAGCATTTT
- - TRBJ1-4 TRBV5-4 CASSFGRATNEKLFF TGTGCCAGCAGCTTCGGGCGGGCAACTAATGAAAAACTGTTTTTT
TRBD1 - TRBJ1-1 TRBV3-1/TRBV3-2 CASSPARGRGIMNTEAFF TGTGCCAGCAGCCCTGCCAGGGGGCGCGGGATTATGAACACTGAAGCTTTCTTT
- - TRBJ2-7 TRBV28 CASSRTVPYEQYF TGTGCCAGCAGTCGGACAGTTCCCTACGAGCAGTACTTC
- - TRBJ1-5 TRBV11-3 CASSLPSGDQHF TGTGCCAGCAGCTTACCCTCAGGGGACCAGCATTTT
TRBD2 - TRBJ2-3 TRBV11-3 CASSLGGGSADTQYF TGTGCCAGCAGCTTAGGTGGCGGGAGTGCAGATACGCAGTATTTT
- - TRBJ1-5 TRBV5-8 CASSLRQGTLEAQHF TGTGCCAGCAGCTTGAGGCAGGGAACACTTGAAGCCCAGCATTTT
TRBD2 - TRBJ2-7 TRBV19 CASSLSTSGSSYEQYF TGTGCCAGTAGTCTCTCCACTAGCGGGAGCTCCTACGAGCAGTACTTC
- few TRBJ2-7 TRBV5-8 CASSPTRILNYEQYF TGTGCCAGCAGCCCTACTAGGATATTAAACTACGAGCAGTACTTC
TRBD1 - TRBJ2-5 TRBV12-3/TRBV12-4 CASSSRQGETQYF TGTGCCAGCAGTTCCCGACAGGGGGAGACCCAGTACTTC
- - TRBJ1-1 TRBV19 CASSFGNTEAFF TGTGCCAGTAGTTTCGGGAACACTGAAGCTTTCTTT
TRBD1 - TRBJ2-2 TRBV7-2 CASTPQGANTGELFF TGTGCCAGCACCCCCCAGGGGGCGAACACCGGGGAGCTGTTTTTT
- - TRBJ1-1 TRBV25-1 CASMQGSFLENTEAFF TGTGCCAGCATGCAGGGAAGTTTTCTGGAGAACACTGAAGCTTTCTTT
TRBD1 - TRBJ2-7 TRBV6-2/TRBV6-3 CASSVNRGKREQYF TGTGCCAGCAGTGTGAACAGGGGTAAAAGGGAGCAGTACTTC
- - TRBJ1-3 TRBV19 CASSTPWGLSGNTIYF TGTGCCAGTAGTACCCCCTGGGGGCTCTCTGGAAACACCATATATTTT
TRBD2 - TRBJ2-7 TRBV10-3 CAIGTTSGISYEQYF TGTGCCATCGGAACAACTAGCGGGATCTCCTACGAGCAGTACTTC
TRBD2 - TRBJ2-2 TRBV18 CASSPRTSGSHGELFF TGTGCCAGCTCACCACGGACTAGCGGGAGTCACGGGGAGCTGTTTTTT
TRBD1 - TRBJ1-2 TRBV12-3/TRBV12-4 CATGQGAPGYTF TGTGCCACCGGACAGGGGGCGCCCGGCTACACCTTC
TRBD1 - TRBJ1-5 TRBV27 CASSSQGALSNQPQHF TGTGCCAGCAGTTCACAGGGGGCTTTAAGCAATCAGCCCCAGCATTTT
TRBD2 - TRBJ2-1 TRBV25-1 CASIFTGTSNEQFF TGTGCCAGCATTTTCACCGGGACTAGCAATGAGCAGTTCTTC
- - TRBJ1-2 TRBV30 CAWSLDWPNYGYTF TGTGCCTGGAGTCTGGACTGGCCTAACTATGGCTACACCTTC
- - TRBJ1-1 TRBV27 CASTLEGGPGPNTEAFF TGTGCCAGCACCCTAGAGGGGGGGCCGGGGCCGAACACTGAAGCTTTCTTT
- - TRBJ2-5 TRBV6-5 CASSTPNSYGTQYF TGTGCCAGCAGTACTCCCAACTCATATGGGACCCAGTACTTC
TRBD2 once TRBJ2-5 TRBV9 CASSVRVGGSGETQYF TGTGCCAGCAGCGTAAGGGTGGGCGGGAGTGGAGAGACCCAGTACTTC
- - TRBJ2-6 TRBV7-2 CASSLRVSGANVLTF TGTGCCAGCAGCTTAAGAGTATCTGGGGCCAACGTCCTGACTTTC
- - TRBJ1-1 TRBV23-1 CANHSNTEAFF TGCGCGAACCACTCTAACACTGAAGCTTTCTTT
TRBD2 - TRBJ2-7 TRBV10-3 CAISDPAGRGPYEQYF TGTGCCATCAGTGACCCGGCCGGGAGGGGCCCCTACGAGCAGTACTTC
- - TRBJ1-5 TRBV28 CASSFTRYRDSNQPQHF TGTGCCAGCAGTTTTACACGTTACAGGGATAGCAATCAGCCCCAGCATTTT
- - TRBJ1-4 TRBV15 CATSRWTAATNEKLFF TGTGCCACCAGCCGCTGGACAGCAGCAACTAATGAAAAACTGTTTTTT
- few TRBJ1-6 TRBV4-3 CASPRRGWSPLHF TGCGCCAGCCCGCGGCGGGGGTGGTCACCCCTCCACTTT
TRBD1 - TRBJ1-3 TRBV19 CASLRQGLSSGNTIYF TGTGCCAGTCTCCGACAGGGACTGAGCTCTGGAAACACCATATATTTT
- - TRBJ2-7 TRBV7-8 CASSLFPSEGQYF TGTGCCAGCAGCTTGTTCCCCTCCGAGGGGCAGTACTTC
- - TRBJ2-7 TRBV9 CASSFSNMAYEQYF TGTGCCAGCAGCTTCTCAAATATGGCTTACGAGCAGTACTTC
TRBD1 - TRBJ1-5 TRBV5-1 CASSLDRGKGQPQHF TGCGCCAGCAGCTTGGACAGGGGAAAGGGTCAGCCCCAGCATTTT
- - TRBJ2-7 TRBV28 CASTGSTGTSHSYEQYF TGTGCCAGCACTGGGAGTACCGGGACATCGCACTCCTACGAGCAGTACTTC
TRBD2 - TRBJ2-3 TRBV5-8 CASSLEGGTQYF TGTGCCAGCAGCTTGGAGGGAGGGACGCAGTATTTT
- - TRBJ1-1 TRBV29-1 CSVATAAGTEAFF TGCAGCGTTGCCACAGCGGCGGGCACTGAAGCTTTCTTT